This TCR beta chain was observed in a study of T cell repertoires in cytomegalovirus infection. The overall study: Through public TCR beta signatures, both CMV infection and matching HLA type were indicated. Study-wide results and limits: HLA-C-restricted, CMV-specific TCR beta clonotypes were dominant ex vivo.

Germline assignment: CDR1 MNHEY and CDR2 SVGEGT. This CDR3 comprises 13 residues. Between the trimmed V and J ends, which lost 6 bases and 4 bases, there was a span of 12 bases. For this clonotype: The antigen is undetermined.

Each CDR3 protein is one row after TCRdb ran MiXCR on the reads. The sample lists nearly 450,000 distinct CDR3 sequences, approximately 32% occurring once. This sequence originates from a human donor in good health (CMV status not recorded). Some clones in this sample may be carry-over from other donors' samples. This sequence joins TRBV6-2 or TRBV6-3 and TRBJ1-1; a possible D gene is TRBD1 (5 bases). The source material was PBMCs. This chain's CDR3 is CASRGTAFTEAFF. In nucleotides, the CDR3 is TGTGCCAGCAGGGGGACGGCTTTCACTGAAGCTTTCTTT.